This TCR beta chain stems from a study of cytomegalovirus exposure and HLA in healthy donors. Study summary: The roughly 120 million unique TCR beta sequences, from roughly 170 million T cells, were found by an earlier analysis.

The PCR was carried out with 60 Vbeta primers and 13 Jbeta primers. Generated by immunoSEQ multiplex PCR, the TCRdb table keeps only in-frame clones and is missing some. This sample has more than 150,000 clones, with around four fifths found just once. There are a few counts of this clone. Germline CDR1 and CDR2: SGHTA and FQGNSA. V was clipped by 1 base and J by 6 bases, with 22 bases between them. This CDR3 region has 17 residues. The origin of this receptor is a male donor in good health and CMV-seronegative. The sequenced material came from PBMCs. The V and J genes are TRBV7-2 and TRBJ2-7, with D perhaps matching TRBD1 (6 bases). The CDR3 nucleotides read TGTGCCAGCAGCTTAGGTTTGGTATCGGACAGACCGGCCGAGCAGTACTTC. Its protein product is CASSLGLVSDRPAEQYF.